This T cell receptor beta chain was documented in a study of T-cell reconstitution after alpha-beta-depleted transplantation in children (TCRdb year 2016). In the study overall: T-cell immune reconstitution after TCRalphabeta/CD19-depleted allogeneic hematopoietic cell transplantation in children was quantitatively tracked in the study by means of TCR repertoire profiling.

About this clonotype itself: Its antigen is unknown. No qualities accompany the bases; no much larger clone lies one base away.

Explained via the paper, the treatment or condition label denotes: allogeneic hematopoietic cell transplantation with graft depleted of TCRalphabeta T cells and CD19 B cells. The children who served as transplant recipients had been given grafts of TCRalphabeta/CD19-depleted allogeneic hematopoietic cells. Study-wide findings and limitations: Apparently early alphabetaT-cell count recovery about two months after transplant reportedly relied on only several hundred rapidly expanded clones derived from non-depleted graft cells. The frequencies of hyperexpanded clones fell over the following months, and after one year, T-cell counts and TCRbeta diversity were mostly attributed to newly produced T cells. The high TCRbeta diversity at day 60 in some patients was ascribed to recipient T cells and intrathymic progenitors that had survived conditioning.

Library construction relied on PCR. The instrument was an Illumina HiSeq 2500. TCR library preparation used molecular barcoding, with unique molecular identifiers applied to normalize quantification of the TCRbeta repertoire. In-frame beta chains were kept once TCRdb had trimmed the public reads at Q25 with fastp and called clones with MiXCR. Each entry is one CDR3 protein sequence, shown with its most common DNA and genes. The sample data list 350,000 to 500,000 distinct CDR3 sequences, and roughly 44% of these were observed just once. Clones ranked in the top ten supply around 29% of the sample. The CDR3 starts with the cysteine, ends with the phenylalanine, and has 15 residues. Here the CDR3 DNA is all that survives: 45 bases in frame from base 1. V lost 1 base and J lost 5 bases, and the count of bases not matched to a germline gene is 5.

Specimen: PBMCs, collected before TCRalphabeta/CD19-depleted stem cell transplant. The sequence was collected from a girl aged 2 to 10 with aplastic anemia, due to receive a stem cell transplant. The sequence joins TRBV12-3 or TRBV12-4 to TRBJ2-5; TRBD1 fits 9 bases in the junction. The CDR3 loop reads CASSLGTGVWETQYF. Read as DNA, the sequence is TGTGCCAGCAGTTTAGGGACAGGGGTGTGGGAGACCCAGTACTTC.